Presented here are 26 T cell receptor beta chains from one specimen sequenced in a study of beta chain features in type 1 diabetes. The isolated RNA, all of it, was reverse transcribed, so expressed TCRB transcripts were what got sequenced. TCRdb's copy holds only in-frame clones and misses some; the assay was immunoSEQ multiplex PCR. The sample has hundreds of thousands of clones, about 11% seen once. Sequenced sample: naive CD4+ T cells from blood. The receptor source for this set is a woman in her thirties in good health.

The chain uses TRBV7-2 and TRBJ2-3, with 13 bases fitting TRBD2. Germline-derived CDR1 and CDR2 are SGHTA and FQGNSA. This CDR3 comprises 16 residues. The trim removed 1 base at V and 4 bases at J, leaving 2 bases unmatched. The CDR3 DNA follows: TGTGCCAGCAGCTTAGGACTAGCGGGAGGCGCAGATACGCAGTATTTT. Translating gives CASSLGLAGGADTQYF.

This clone was detected a few times. The rearrangement joins TRBV7-6 to TRBJ1-1, with unresolved D. The germline CDR1 and CDR2 sequences are SGHVS and FNYEAQ. CDR3 length: 13 amino acids. V lost 7 bases to trimming and J lost 0 bases, with 9 bases between them. CDR3 residues: CASMRDMNTEAFF. The CDR3 bases are TGTGCCAGCATGCGGGATATGAACACTGAAGCTTTCTTT.

This clone turned up a few times. The rearrangement uses TRBV4-2 and TRBJ2-7; a weak D match, TRBD1 (6 bases). Trimming cost V 3 bases and J 9 bases, with 18 bases left between them. This CDR3 has 14 amino acids. Germline CDR1 reads LGHNA; CDR2 reads YNFKEQ. CDR3 in amino acids: CASSHSGTPSRQYF. DNA for the CDR3: TGTGCCAGCAGCCACTCCGGGACACCTTCCCGGCAGTACTTC.

This clone has only a few counts. The chain couples TRBV28 to TRBJ2-6; 9 bases agree with TRBD1. The germline V gene encodes CDR1 MDHEN and CDR2 SYDVKM. With V trimmed by 5 bases and J by 4 bases, 6 bases remained unmatched. CDR3 length: 16 residues. In DNA form, the CDR3 reads TGTGCCAGCAGTAAAGACAGGGGGTCGGGGGCCAACGTCCTGACTTTC. Translation gives CASSKDRGSGANVLTF.

This clone was counted between two and nine times. This chain joins TRBV27 and TRBJ2-7; 7 nucleotides agree with TRBD1. Germline CDR1 reads MNHEY; CDR2 reads SMNVEV (reference sequence). The CDR3 totals 20 residues. J lost 0 bases, V lost 4 bases, and 21 bases had no gene match. The CDR3 here is CASSSPRGDRVGGDSYEQYF. The CDR3 nucleotides read TGTGCCAGCAGTTCACCCCGGGGCGACAGGGTAGGCGGAGACTCCTACGAGCAGTACTTC.

This clone was seen more than once but under ten times. The genes are TRBV5-4 and TRBJ2-7; TRBD2 aligns across 8 bases. With 0 bases clipped from V and 2 bases from J, the junction kept 4 bases outside the gene matches. Germline loops: CDR1 SGHNT, CDR2 YYREEE (reference sequence). This CDR3 is built from 15 residues. CDR3 residues: CASSLGSGNPYEQYF. CDR3 DNA: TGTGCCAGCAGCTTGGGTAGCGGGAATCCCTACGAGCAGTACTTC.

The chain is built from TRBV2 and TRBJ1-2, with D tentatively TRBD1 (6 bases). The CDR3 length is 13 residues. From germline, CDR1 is SNHLY and CDR2 FYNNEI. Trimming shortened V by 3 bases and J by 10 bases, and 15 bases separated the two germline ends. CDR3 protein: CASSDRGPVDYTF. The CDR3 nucleotides are TGTGCCAGCAGTGACAGGGGTCCGGTTGACTACACCTTC.

This clone has only a few counts. The V and J genes are TRBV18 and TRBJ1-4; 9 bases are shared with TRBD1. J lost 7 bases, V lost 3 bases, and 6 bases had no gene match. CDR3 length: 15 amino acids. Germline V CDR1 and CDR2: KGHSH, LQKENI. Here the CDR3 DNA reads TGTGCCAGCTCACCCAGGACAGGGGAGGCTGAAAAACTGTTTTTT. This encodes CASSPRTGEAEKLFF. The full variable domain, in which reference TRBV18 and TRBJ1-4 provide the parts outside the CDR3, is NAGVMQNPRHLVRRRGQEARLRCSPMKGHSHVYWYRQLPEEGLKFMVYLQKENIIDESGMPKERFSAEFPKEGPSILRIQQVVRGDSAAYFCASSPRTGEAEKLFFGSGTQLSVL.

The J gene is TRBJ2-2, the V gene TRBV27; D gene uncertain. V gave up 5 bases and J gave up 7 bases, with 17 bases separating them. Germline V gene lookup returns CDR1 MNHEY and CDR2 SMNVEV (reference sequence). This CDR3 region has 15 residues. The CDR3 DNA is TGTGCCAGCAGTACCCATTCTATCGTCGGCGGGGAGCTGTTTTTT. Its translation is CASSTHSIVGGELFF.

The chain recombines TRBV6-6 with TRBJ2-4; 11 nucleotides align to TRBD2. Per the germline V gene, CDR1 is MNHNY and CDR2 is SVGAGI (reference sequence). J gave up 3 bases and V 8 bases, and 6 bases lay outside the gene matches. The CDR3 totals 15 residues. The CDR3 is CASETGTSGKNIQYF. The CDR3 DNA reads as TGTGCCAGCGAAACCGGGACTAGCGGCAAAAACATTCAGTACTTC.

This clone was found a few times. At the DNA level, this CDR3 is encoded by other sequences in the same sample as well. The V and J genes are TRBV30 and TRBJ2-6; 7 bases are shared with TRBD2. This CDR3 has 14 amino acids. Per the germline V gene, CDR1 is GTSNPN and CDR2 is SVGIG (reference sequence). Unmatched junction bases numbered 4, after V lost 4 bases and J lost 4 bases. The CDR3 reads CAWMGGSGANVLTF. CDR3 DNA: TGTGCCTGGATGGGAGGGTCCGGGGCCAACGTCCTGACTTTC. The whole variable domain, remainder taken from reference TRBV30 and TRBJ2-6, is SQTIHQWPATLVQPVGSPLSLECTVEGTSNPNLYWYRQAAGRGLQLLFYSVGIGQISSEVPQNLSASRPQDRQFILSSKKLLLSDSGFYLCAWMGGSGANVLTFGAGSRLTVL.

The chain uses TRBV7-9 and TRBJ2-7, with TRBD1 matching over 9 bases. CDR1 is SEHNR, CDR2 FQNEAQ, per germline (reference sequence). The CDR3 is 14 amino acids. The J segment lost 5 bases and the V segment lost 5 bases, leaving 7 bases of the junction unmatched. The CDR3 loop is CASSLGQGIHEQYF. CDR3 DNA: TGTGCCAGCAGCCTCGGACAGGGGATCCACGAGCAGTACTTC.

The chain has TRBV18 and TRBJ2-1, with 8 bases fitting TRBD1. From germline, CDR1 is KGHSH and CDR2 LQKENI. This CDR3 has 13 amino acids. V shed 6 bases and J 10 bases; nucleotides not matched to a gene: 8. This chain's CDR3 is CASSPGQGPEQFF. The CDR3 DNA follows: TGTGCCAGCTCCCCTGGACAGGGTCCGGAGCAGTTCTTC.

The chain links TRBV10-3 to TRBJ2-1, with TRBD2 matching over 9 bases. The CDR3 sequence is 17 residues long. CDR1 is ENHRY and CDR2 is SYGVKD in the germline V gene. V was pared by 0 bases and J by 1 base, with 4 bases of the junction left unmatched. The CDR3 spells CAISESGAGGSYNEQFF. For the CDR3, the DNA is TGTGCCATCAGTGAGTCCGGAGCGGGAGGTTCCTACAATGAGCAGTTCTTC.

This chain connects TRBV7-2 to TRBJ2-5, with 14 nucleotides matching TRBD2. Gene TRBJ2-7 matches the end of the DNA better, so the J call may be wrong. Germline V CDR1 and CDR2: SGHTA, FQGNSA. The CDR3 runs 17 residues. Written as DNA, the CDR3 is TGTGCCAGCAGCCCGAAGGGACTAGCGGGAGACAACTACGAGCAGTACTTC. Protein: CASSPKGLAGDNYEQYF.

This clone came up a few times. The rearrangement links TRBV6-1 to TRBJ2-7; 14 bases match TRBD2. This CDR3 has 21 amino acids. Germline loops: CDR1 MNHNS, CDR2 SASEGT. Trimming removed 2 bases from V and 3 bases from J; junction bases left unmatched: 18. CDR3: CASSEKSGQLGLAGVVYEQYF. CDR3 sequence (DNA): TGTGCCAGCAGTGAAAAGAGCGGACAGCTGGGACTAGCGGGAGTTGTCTACGAGCAGTACTTC.

The genes are TRBV4-3 and TRBJ2-1; 9 positions match TRBD2. CDR1 LGHNA and CDR2 YSLEER come from the germline V gene. J gave up 4 bases and V 0 bases, and 7 bases lay outside the gene matches. The CDR3 extends over 17 amino acids. The CDR3 is CASSQDAPTSGYNEQFF. The CDR3 region has the DNA TGCGCCAGCAGCCAAGATGCGCCGACTAGCGGTTACAATGAGCAGTTCTTC.

This clone was found a few times. The chain couples TRBV4-3 to TRBJ1-2; a weak D match, TRBD1 (6 bases). The V and J ends lost 3 bases and 8 bases respectively, with 16 bases between them. Germline CDR1 and CDR2: LGHNA and YSLEER. This CDR3 spans 14 amino acids. The CDR3 reads CASSQTAGARGYTF. In DNA form, the CDR3 reads TGCGCCAGCAGCCAGACAGCAGGGGCGAGGGGCTACACCTTC.

This clone has a handful of counts. The chain combines TRBV6-6 with TRBJ2-7; 7 bases match TRBD1. The CDR3 consists of 14 residues. V shed 4 bases, J shed 2 bases, and the junction held 5 bases outside the gene matches. From germline, CDR1 is MNHNY and CDR2 SVGAGI (reference sequence). CDR3 loop: CASSSPGTAYEQYF. For the CDR3, the DNA is TGTGCCAGCAGTTCCCCCGGGACAGCCTACGAGCAGTACTTC.

This chain joins TRBV15 and TRBJ2-1; TRBD2 matches 10 bases. This CDR3 contains 16 residues. Per germline, CDR1 LNHNV and CDR2 YYDKDF (reference sequence). V lost 4 bases, J lost 2 bases, and 5 bases stayed unmatched. CDR3 sequence reads: CATSKILAGAYNEQFF. CDR3 DNA sequence: TGTGCCACCAGCAAAATCCTAGCGGGGGCCTACAATGAGCAGTTCTTC.

About this clone: Additional DNA sequences in this sample encode the identical CDR3. The chain is built from TRBV30 and TRBJ2-3; TRBD2 agrees at 7 bases. CDR3 size: 14 residues. The germline V gene encodes CDR1 GTSNPN and CDR2 SVGIG (reference sequence). V trimming: 0 bases; J trimming: 0 bases; junction bases outside the gene matches: 0. DNA for the CDR3: TGTGCCTGGAGTGTTAGCGGGAGCACAGATACGCAGTATTTT. Its translation: CAWSVSGSTDTQYF.

This clone has just a few counts. Other nucleotide sequences from this sample produce the same CDR3. This chain uses TRBV28 with TRBJ2-3, with TRBD2 matching 7 bases. The CDR3 totals 13 residues. Germline trimming cut 8 bases from V and 0 bases from J; bases unmatched to any gene: 2. Germline lookup yields CDR1 MDHEN and CDR2 SYDVKM. CDR3 nucleotide sequence: TGTGCCAGCTCTAGCGGAAGCACAGATACGCAGTATTTT. Encoded protein: CASSSGSTDTQYF.

This clone has a handful of counts. CDR3 in amino acids: CASSQENGYTDTQYF. In DNA form, the CDR3 reads TGCGCCAGCAGCCAAGAAAACGGTTACACAGATACGCAGTATTTT. This chain connects TRBV4-3 to TRBJ2-3; no definite D call. Germline V lookup: CDR1 LGHNA, CDR2 YSLEER. Trimming pared 0 bases from V and 2 bases from J, leaving 9 bases between. This CDR3 has 15 residues.

The rearrangement links TRBV9 to TRBJ2-1; D is uncertain. Germline V gene lookup returns CDR1 SGDLS and CDR2 YYNGEE. Between the trimmed V and J ends, which lost 0 bases and 5 bases, there was a span of 6 bases. The CDR3 runs 13 residues. CDR3 DNA sequence: TGTGCCAGCAGCGTAGACTCTCACAATGAGCAGTTCTTC. Translating gives CASSVDSHNEQFF.

The rearrangement joins TRBV25-1 to TRBJ1-1; no clear D gene. V dropped 5 bases and J dropped 2 bases, with 9 bases sitting between them. Germline loops: CDR1 MGHDK, CDR2 SYGVNS. The length of the CDR3 is 13 residues. CDR3 DNA: TGTGCCAGCAGTCCCAACAGAAACACTGAAGCTTTCTTT. Protein: CASSPNRNTEAFF.

The chain carries TRBV25-1 and TRBJ1-1; tentatively, D is TRBD1 (5 bases). V lost 4 bases and J 0 bases, leaving 15 bases between the germline ends. The CDR3 covers 16 residues. Germline assignment: CDR1 MGHDK and CDR2 SYGVNS. The CDR3 loop reads CASSGQYQDVNTEAFF. CDR3 nucleotide sequence: TGTGCCAGCAGTGGACAGTATCAAGACGTGAACACTGAAGCTTTCTTT.